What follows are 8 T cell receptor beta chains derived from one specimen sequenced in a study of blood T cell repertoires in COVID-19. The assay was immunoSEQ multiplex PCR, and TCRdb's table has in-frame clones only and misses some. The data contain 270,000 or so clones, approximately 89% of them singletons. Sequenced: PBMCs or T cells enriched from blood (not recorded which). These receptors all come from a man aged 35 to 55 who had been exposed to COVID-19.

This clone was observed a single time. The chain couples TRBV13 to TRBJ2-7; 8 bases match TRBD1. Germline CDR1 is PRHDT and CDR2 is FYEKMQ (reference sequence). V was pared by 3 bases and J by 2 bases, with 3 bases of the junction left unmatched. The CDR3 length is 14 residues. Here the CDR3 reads CASSFRGPPYEQYF. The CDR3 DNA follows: TGTGCCAGCAGCTTCAGGGGGCCCCCCTACGAGCAGTACTTC.

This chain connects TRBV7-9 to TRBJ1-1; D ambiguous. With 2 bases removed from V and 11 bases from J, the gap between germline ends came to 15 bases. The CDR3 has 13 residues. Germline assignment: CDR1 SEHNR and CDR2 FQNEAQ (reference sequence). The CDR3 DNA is TGTGCCAGCAGCTTAAGGACGGGATTAACGGCTTTCTTT. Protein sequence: CASSLRTGLTAFF.

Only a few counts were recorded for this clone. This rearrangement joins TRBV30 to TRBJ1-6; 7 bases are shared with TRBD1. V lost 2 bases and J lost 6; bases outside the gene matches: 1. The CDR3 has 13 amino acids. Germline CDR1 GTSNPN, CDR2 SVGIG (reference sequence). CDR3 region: CAWSRQGNSPLHF. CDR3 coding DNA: TGTGCCTGGAGTCGACAGGGTAATTCACCCCTCCACTTT.

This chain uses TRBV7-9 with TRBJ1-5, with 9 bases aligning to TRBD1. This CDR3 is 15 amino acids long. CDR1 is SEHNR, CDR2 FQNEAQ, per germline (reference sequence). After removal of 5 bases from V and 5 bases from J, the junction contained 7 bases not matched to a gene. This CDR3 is CASSRGQGSHQPQHF. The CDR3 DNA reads TGTGCCAGCAGCAGGGGACAGGGATCGCATCAGCCCCAGCATTTT.

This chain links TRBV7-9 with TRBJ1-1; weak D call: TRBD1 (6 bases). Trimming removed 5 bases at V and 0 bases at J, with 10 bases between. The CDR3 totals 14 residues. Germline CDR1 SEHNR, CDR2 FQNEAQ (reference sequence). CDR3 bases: TGTGCCAGCAGCGCGGACAGTGTGAACACTGAAGCTTTCTTT. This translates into CASSADSVNTEAFF.

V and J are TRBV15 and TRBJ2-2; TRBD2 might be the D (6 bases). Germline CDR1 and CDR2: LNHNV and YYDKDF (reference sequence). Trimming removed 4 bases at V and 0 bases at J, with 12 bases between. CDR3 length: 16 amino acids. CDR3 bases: TGTGCCACCAGCACTCCGGGAGCGGCGAACACCGGGGAGCTGTTTTTT. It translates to CATSTPGAANTGELFF.

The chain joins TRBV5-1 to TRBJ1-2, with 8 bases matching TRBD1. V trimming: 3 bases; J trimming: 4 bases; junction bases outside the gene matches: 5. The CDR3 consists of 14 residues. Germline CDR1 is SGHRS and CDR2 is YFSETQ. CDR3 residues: CASSYGQGAYGYTF. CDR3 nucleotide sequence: TGCGCCAGCAGCTACGGACAGGGTGCCTATGGCTACACCTTC.

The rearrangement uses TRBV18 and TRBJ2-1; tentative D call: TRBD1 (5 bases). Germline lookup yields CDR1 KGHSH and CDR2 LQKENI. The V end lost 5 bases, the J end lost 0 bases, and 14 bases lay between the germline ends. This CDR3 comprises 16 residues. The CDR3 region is CASSRGMPSSYNEQFF. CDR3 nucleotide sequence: TGTGCCAGCTCAAGGGGCATGCCCAGCTCCTACAATGAGCAGTTCTTC.